The rows below give T cell receptor beta chains drawn from one sample of a study of vaccination and CD4 T cells after COVID-19. In TCRdb, the PCR reads were re-called with MiXCR into one record per CDR3 protein. The sample yields approximately 21,000 distinct CDR3 sequences, around 40% seen once. What these receptors recognize is not known. The material was CD4+ T cells from blood, cultured in vitro, obtained after SARS-CoV-2 vaccination. The receptors were gathered from a human donor who had recovered from COVID-19. The CDR3 runs from the conserved cysteine through the conserved F or W. A D gene is named only where the DNA matches it firmly. Clone sizes are given selectively: once, few, many, or a class where the clone is expanded.

D gene: TRBD1; J gene: TRBJ1-1; clone size: NA; V gene: TRBV5-1; CDR3 DNA: TGCGCCAGCAGCTTGGAGCCGGGACAGGGGGGATTGAACACTGAAGCTTTCTTT; CDR3 protein: CASSLEPGQGGLNTEAFF
D gene: NA; J gene: TRBJ1-1; clone size: few; V gene: TRBV7-6; CDR3 DNA: TGTGCCAGCAGCTTAAAGGAAGGCACTGAAGCTTTCTTT; CDR3 protein: CASSLKEGTEAFF
D gene: NA; J gene: TRBJ2-1; clone size: NA; V gene: TRBV7-2; CDR3 DNA: TGTGCCAGCACCCCTCTGGGGGGCGTAGGTAGGAATGAGCAGTTCTTC; CDR3 protein: CASTPLGGVGRNEQFF
D gene: TRBD1; J gene: TRBJ2-7; clone size: NA; V gene: TRBV28; CDR3 DNA: TGTGCCAGCAGGACAGGGGGCTCCTACGAGCAGTACTTC; CDR3 protein: CASRTGGSYEQYF
D gene: NA; J gene: TRBJ2-5; clone size: NA; V gene: TRBV20-1; CDR3 DNA: TGCAGTGCTAGAATAGGGTTTGAGACCCAGTACTTC; CDR3 protein: CSARIGFETQYF
D gene: NA; J gene: TRBJ2-2; clone size: NA; V gene: TRBV19; CDR3 DNA: TGTGCCAGTAGTTACCGGGCCGGGGAGCTGTTTTTT; CDR3 protein: CASSYRAGELFF
D gene: NA; J gene: TRBJ2-5; clone size: NA; V gene: TRBV6-2/TRBV6-3; CDR3 DNA: TGTGCCAGCAGTTACCTCGTGGGATTCCAAGAGACCCAGTACTTC; CDR3 protein: CASSYLVGFQETQYF
D gene: TRBD2; J gene: TRBJ2-5; clone size: few; V gene: TRBV7-9; CDR3 DNA: TGTGCCAGCAGCTTCACCGGGACTAGCGGAGAGACCCAGTACTTC; CDR3 protein: CASSFTGTSGETQYF
D gene: NA; J gene: TRBJ1-2; clone size: NA; V gene: TRBV4-1; CDR3 DNA: TGCGCCAGCAGCCAAGGGTCACTAATCCATAACTATGGCTACACCTTC; CDR3 protein: CASSQGSLIHNYGYTF
D gene: TRBD1; J gene: TRBJ1-1; clone size: NA; V gene: TRBV7-9; CDR3 DNA: TGTGCCAGCAGCCGTCCCGGGACAGGACTCACTGAAGCTTTCTTT; CDR3 protein: CASSRPGTGLTEAFF
D gene: NA; J gene: TRBJ1-6; clone size: NA; V gene: TRBV4-1; CDR3 DNA: TGCGCCAGCAGCCAAGATCGGGCCAGGGCCTCCTATAATTCACCCCTCCACTTT; CDR3 protein: CASSQDRARASYNSPLHF
D gene: NA; J gene: TRBJ1-1; clone size: NA; V gene: TRBV19; CDR3 DNA: TGTGCCAGTAGTATCGGGAGGGGGGGCATGAACACTGAAGCTTTCTTT; CDR3 protein: CASSIGRGGMNTEAFF
D gene: NA; J gene: TRBJ2-7; clone size: NA; V gene: TRBV6-1; CDR3 DNA: TGTGCCAGCAAGGTTATAGGGCAGCGCTCCTACGAGCAGTACTTC; CDR3 protein: CASKVIGQRSYEQYF
D gene: TRBD1; J gene: TRBJ2-1; clone size: few; V gene: TRBV24-1; CDR3 DNA: TGTGCCACCAGGACAGGGGCGAGCAATGAGCAGTTCTTC; CDR3 protein: CATRTGASNEQFF
D gene: TRBD1; J gene: TRBJ1-1; clone size: few; V gene: TRBV19; CDR3 DNA: TGTGCCAGTAGCGACAGGGATGGGCCTGAAGCTTTCTTT; CDR3 protein: CASSDRDGPEAFF
D gene: TRBD2; J gene: TRBJ2-1; clone size: NA; V gene: TRBV19; CDR3 DNA: TGTGCCAGTACCAGGCCTTCAGCGGGAGCTTTCAATGAGCAGTTCTTC; CDR3 protein: CASTRPSAGAFNEQFF
D gene: NA; J gene: TRBJ1-2; clone size: NA; V gene: TRBV19; CDR3 DNA: TGTGCCAGTAGTATAGGAGGGCAGGGAGGCTATGGCTACACCTTC; CDR3 protein: CASSIGGQGGYGYTF
D gene: TRBD1; J gene: TRBJ2-7; clone size: NA; V gene: TRBV10-1; CDR3 DNA: TGCGCCAGCCCTCTGCCCATGGGAAACGGGACAGTTTACTACGAGCAGTACTTC; CDR3 protein: CASPLPMGNGTVYYEQYF
D gene: NA; J gene: TRBJ1-2; clone size: NA; V gene: TRBV10-1; CDR3 DNA: TGCGCCAGCAGTGAGTCGGGAAAAGACTATGGCTACACCTTC; CDR3 protein: CASSESGKDYGYTF
D gene: NA; J gene: TRBJ1-2; clone size: NA; V gene: TRBV12-3/TRBV12-4; CDR3 DNA: TGTGCCAGCAGTCCGGACAGCCTCTATGGCTACACCTTC; CDR3 protein: CASSPDSLYGYTF
D gene: TRBD2; J gene: TRBJ2-1; clone size: few; V gene: TRBV15; CDR3 DNA: TGTGCCACCAGCCGGACAGTACTAGCGGCGGGCCGGGATGAGCAGTTCTTC; CDR3 protein: CATSRTVLAAGRDEQFF
D gene: TRBD1; J gene: TRBJ1-1; clone size: few; V gene: TRBV20-1; CDR3 DNA: TGCAGTGCTGGACACAGGGGCGGAAGCACTGAAGCTTTCTTT; CDR3 protein: CSAGHRGGSTEAFF
D gene: NA; J gene: TRBJ1-1; clone size: NA; V gene: TRBV19; CDR3 DNA: TGTGCCAGTAGGAGAATCCTGGAGGGTGAAGCTTTCTTT; CDR3 protein: CASRRILEGEAFF
D gene: NA; J gene: TRBJ1-6; clone size: few; V gene: TRBV20-1; CDR3 DNA: TGCAGTGCCCGTGAGGGGGGAGGTTCACCCCTCCACTTT; CDR3 protein: CSAREGGGSPLHF
D gene: NA; J gene: TRBJ2-3; clone size: NA; V gene: TRBV29-1; CDR3 DNA: TGCAGCGCCAGGGACCTTTTGGATACGCAGTATTTT; CDR3 protein: CSARDLLDTQYF
D gene: TRBD2; J gene: TRBJ2-5; clone size: few; V gene: TRBV2; CDR3 DNA: TGTGCCAGTAGCGGGCGAGAGGAAGGGACCCAGTACTTC; CDR3 protein: CASSGREEGTQYF
D gene: NA; J gene: TRBJ2-2; clone size: NA; V gene: TRBV19; CDR3 DNA: TGTGCCAGTAGTATAGAAGACGGCGGGGAGCTGTTTTTT; CDR3 protein: CASSIEDGGELFF
D gene: NA; J gene: TRBJ1-1; clone size: NA; V gene: TRBV5-4; CDR3 DNA: TGTGCCAGCAGCTTGGACGGGACGAACACTGAAGCTTTCTTT; CDR3 protein: CASSLDGTNTEAFF
D gene: NA; J gene: TRBJ1-2; clone size: NA; V gene: TRBV7-2; CDR3 DNA: TGTGCCAGCAGGACCGGGTATCACTACACCTTC; CDR3 protein: CASRTGYHYTF
D gene: TRBD1; J gene: TRBJ1-5; clone size: NA; V gene: TRBV10-3; CDR3 DNA: TGTGCCATCAGGACAGGGGGTGAAAGCAATCAGCCCCAGCATTTT; CDR3 protein: CAIRTGGESNQPQHF
D gene: NA; J gene: TRBJ1-2; clone size: NA; V gene: TRBV7-8; CDR3 DNA: TGTGCCGGCAGCTCTTTTGAGGGGAACTATGGCTACACCTTC; CDR3 protein: CAGSSFEGNYGYTF
D gene: NA; J gene: TRBJ2-7; clone size: NA; V gene: TRBV12-3/TRBV12-4; CDR3 DNA: TGTGCCAGCAGTCCCCCAGGGCGGGGCTCCTACGAGCAGTACTTC; CDR3 protein: CASSPPGRGSYEQYF
D gene: NA; J gene: TRBJ1-4; clone size: NA; V gene: TRBV20-1; CDR3 DNA: TGCAGTGCTAGGGAGGTCGAAAATGAAAAACTGTTTTTT; CDR3 protein: CSAREVENEKLFF
D gene: NA; J gene: TRBJ2-5; clone size: NA; V gene: TRBV18; CDR3 DNA: TGTGCCAGCTCACCACCGCGACCAGGGGCCCAAGAGACCCAGTACTTC; CDR3 protein: CASSPPRPGAQETQYF